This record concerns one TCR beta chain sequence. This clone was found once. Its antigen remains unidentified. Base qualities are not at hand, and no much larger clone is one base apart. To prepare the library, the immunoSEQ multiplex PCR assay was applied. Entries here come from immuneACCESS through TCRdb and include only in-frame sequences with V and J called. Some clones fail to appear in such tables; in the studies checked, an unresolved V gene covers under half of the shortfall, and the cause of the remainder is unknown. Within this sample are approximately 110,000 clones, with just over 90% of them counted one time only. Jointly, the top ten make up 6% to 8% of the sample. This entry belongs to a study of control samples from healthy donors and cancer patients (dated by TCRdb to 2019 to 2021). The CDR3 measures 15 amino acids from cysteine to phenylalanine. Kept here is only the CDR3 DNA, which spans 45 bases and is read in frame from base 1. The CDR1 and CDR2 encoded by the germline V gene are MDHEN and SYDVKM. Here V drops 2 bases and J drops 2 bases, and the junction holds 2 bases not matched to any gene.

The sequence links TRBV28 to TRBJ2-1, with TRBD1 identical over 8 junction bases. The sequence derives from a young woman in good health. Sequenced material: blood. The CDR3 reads CASSLRTGPYNEQFF. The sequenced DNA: TGTGCCAGCAGTTTACGGACAGGGCCCTACAATGAGCAGTTCTTC.